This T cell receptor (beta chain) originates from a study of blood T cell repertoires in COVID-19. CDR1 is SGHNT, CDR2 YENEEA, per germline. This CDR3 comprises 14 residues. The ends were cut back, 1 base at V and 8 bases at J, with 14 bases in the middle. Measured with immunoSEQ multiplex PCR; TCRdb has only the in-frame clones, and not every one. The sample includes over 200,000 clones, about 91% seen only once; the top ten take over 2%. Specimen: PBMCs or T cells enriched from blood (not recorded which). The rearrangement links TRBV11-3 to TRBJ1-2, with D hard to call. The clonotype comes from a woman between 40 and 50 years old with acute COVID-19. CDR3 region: CASSLVRRGEGYTF. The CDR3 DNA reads TGTGCCAGCAGCTTAGTGAGGCGAGGCGAAGGCTACACCTTC.